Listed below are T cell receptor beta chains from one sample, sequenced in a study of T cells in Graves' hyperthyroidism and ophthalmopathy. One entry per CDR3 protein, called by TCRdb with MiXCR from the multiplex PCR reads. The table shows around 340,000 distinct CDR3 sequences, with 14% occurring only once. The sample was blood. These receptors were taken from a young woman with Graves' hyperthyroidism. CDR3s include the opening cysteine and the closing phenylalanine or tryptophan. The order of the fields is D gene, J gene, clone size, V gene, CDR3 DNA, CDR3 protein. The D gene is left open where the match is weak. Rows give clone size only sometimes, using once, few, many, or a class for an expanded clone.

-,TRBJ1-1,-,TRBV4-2,TGTGCCAGCAGCTTCAGTCACCCCAACACTGAAGCTTTCTTT,CASSFSHPNTEAFF
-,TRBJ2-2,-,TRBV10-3,TGTGCCATCAGCCCTGTTCTAGTCGGGGAGCTGTTTTTT,CAISPVLVGELFF
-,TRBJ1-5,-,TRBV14,TGTGCCAGCAGCCAAGTTCAGGGTCAGCCCCAGCATTTT,CASSQVQGQPQHF
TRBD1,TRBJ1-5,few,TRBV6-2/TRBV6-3,TGTGCCAGCAGCCCTGACAGGGACAACAATCAGCCCCAGCATTTT,CASSPDRDNNQPQHF
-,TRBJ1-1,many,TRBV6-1,TGTGCCAGCAGTGTTTCCTCTGACAACACTGAAGCTTTCTTT,CASSVSSDNTEAFF
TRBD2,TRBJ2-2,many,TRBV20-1,TGCAGTGCTAGAGGTCTAGCGGGAGGGATCGGGGAGCTGTTTTTT,CSARGLAGGIGELFF
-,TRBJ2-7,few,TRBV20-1,TGCAGTGCTCGTCCGAGCCTCCGAAGCGAGCAGTACTTC,CSARPSLRSEQYF
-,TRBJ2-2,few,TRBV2,TGTGCCAGCAGAGAAGGGGCGGGACCGAACACCGGGGAGCTGTTTTTT,CASREGAGPNTGELFF
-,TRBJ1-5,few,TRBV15,TGTGCCACCAGCGGGTATTATAGCAATCAGCCCCAGCATTTT,CATSGYYSNQPQHF
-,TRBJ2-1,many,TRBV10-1,TGCGCCAGCAGTGAGTATTCTCGGTACAATGAGCAGTTCTTC,CASSEYSRYNEQFF
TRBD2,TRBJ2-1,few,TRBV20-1,TGCAGTGCCGGATCGACGGGACTAGTGCGTGGTGAGCAGTTCTTC,CSAGSTGLVRGEQFF
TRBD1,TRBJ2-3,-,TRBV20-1,TGCAGTGCCGCGCGCCTGAGACAGGGATTCACAGATACGCAGTATTTT,CSAARLRQGFTDTQYF
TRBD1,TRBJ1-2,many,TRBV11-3,TGTGCCAGCAGCCTCGGACAGGAAAATGGCTACACCTTC,CASSLGQENGYTF
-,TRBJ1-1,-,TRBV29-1,TGCAGCGTTGAAACAGGTCGCAGTTCGAACACTGAAGCTTTCTTT,CSVETGRSSNTEAFF
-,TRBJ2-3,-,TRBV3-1,TGTGCCAGCAGCTCCCGGATGGATACGCAGTATTTT,CASSSRMDTQYF
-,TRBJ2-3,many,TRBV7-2,TGTGCCAGCAGCGTTACCTCGAACGTAGATACGCAGTATTTT,CASSVTSNVDTQYF
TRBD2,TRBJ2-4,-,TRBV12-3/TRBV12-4,TGTGCCAGCAGTTCAGCGGGGGCCTCCAAAAACATTCAGTACTTC,CASSSAGASKNIQYF
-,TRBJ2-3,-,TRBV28,TGTGCCAGCAGTTTCTTGGATTTCGGCACAGATACGCAGTATTTT,CASSFLDFGTDTQYF
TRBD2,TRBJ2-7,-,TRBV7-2,TGTGCCAGCAGCTCCCCAGGCGGGAGGGCCTACGAGCAGTACTTC,CASSSPGGRAYEQYF
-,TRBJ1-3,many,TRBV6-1,TGTGCCAGGAGGCAGCGAGTCTCTGGAAACACCATATATTTT,CARRQRVSGNTIYF
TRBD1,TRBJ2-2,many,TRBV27,TGTGCCAGCAGGGTGGACAGGGGCACCGGGGAGCTGTTTTTT,CASRVDRGTGELFF
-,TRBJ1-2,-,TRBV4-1,TGCGCCAGCAGCCAAGATCAGGGCAGCTTCGGCGGCTACACCTTC,CASSQDQGSFGGYTF
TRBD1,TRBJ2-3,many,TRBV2,TGTGCCAGCAGTCCGGACAGGAGGAGTTCCACAGATACGCAGTATTTT,CASSPDRRSSTDTQYF
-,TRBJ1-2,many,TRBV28,TGTGCCACCACTCTAGGCGGAAGTAACTATGGCTACACCTTC,CATTLGGSNYGYTF
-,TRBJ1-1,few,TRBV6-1,TGTGCCAGCAGGCCCGGAGGGGCTCTCGGGAACACTGAAGCTTTCTTT,CASRPGGALGNTEAFF
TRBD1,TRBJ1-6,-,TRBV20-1,TGCAGTGCTAGACCAGACAGGGGGTTAACTTCACCCCTCCACTTT,CSARPDRGLTSPLHF
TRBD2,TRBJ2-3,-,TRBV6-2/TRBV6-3,TGTGCCAGCAGCCCTAGCGGGAGGCAGGCAGATACGCAGTATTTT,CASSPSGRQADTQYF
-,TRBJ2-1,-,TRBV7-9,TGTGCCAGCAGCTTAGGGGGACATGCAGCCGTCGATTCCTACAATGAGCAGTTCTTC,CASSLGGHAAVDSYNEQFF
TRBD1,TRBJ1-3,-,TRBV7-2,TGTGCCAGCAGCTTAGGCCTACAGGGGGGCGGAAACACCATATATTTT,CASSLGLQGGGNTIYF
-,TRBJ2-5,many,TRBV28,TGTGCCAGCAGTTCCCAAGCGATCCTAGCGCCACTTAGTTGGACCCAGTACTTC,CASSSQAILAPLSWTQYF
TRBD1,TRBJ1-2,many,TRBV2,TGTGCCAGCAGCGAAGACAGGGGGCGCATCTATGGCTACACCTTC,CASSEDRGRIYGYTF
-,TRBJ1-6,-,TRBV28,TGTGCCAGCAGTTTATCGCAGGGGAGGTCACCCCTCCACTTT,CASSLSQGRSPLHF
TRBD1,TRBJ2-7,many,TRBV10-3,TGTGCCATCAGTGCTCCCGGGACAGCAGCCTACGAGCAGTACTTC,CAISAPGTAAYEQYF
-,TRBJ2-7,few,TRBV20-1,TGCAGTGCTGGGAGGCAGGAAAAGTACGAGCAGTACTTC,CSAGRQEKYEQYF
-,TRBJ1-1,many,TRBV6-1,TGTGCCAGCGAGGAAGCTTTCTTT,CASEEAFF
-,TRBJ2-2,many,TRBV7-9,TGTGCCAGCAGCTTACCCTCGGGTGCCGGGGAGCTGTTTTTT,CASSLPSGAGELFF
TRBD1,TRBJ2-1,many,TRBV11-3,TGTGCCAGCAGCTTAGGGGGACAGGGTGGCAATGAGCAGTTCTTC,CASSLGGQGGNEQFF